This entry is about one TCR beta chain. Its matching antigen is unknown. In the same sample, other DNA sequences code for this CDR3. This sample is drawn from a study of cytomegalovirus exposure and HLA in healthy donors. The overall study: Researchers found that approximately 85% of 398 genotyped donors fell within the Caucasian-associated ancestry cluster.

Germline lookup yields CDR1 SGHTS and CDR2 YDEGEE. The CDR3 consists of 14 residues. V lost 6 bases and J lost 2, with 11 bases in between. With 60 Vbeta and 13 Jbeta primers, the PCR was carried out. Measured with immunoSEQ multiplex PCR; TCRdb has only the in-frame clones, and not every one. Here the sample table reports 100,000 to 150,000 clones. Study findings and constraints: Later analysis associated a missense DCLRE1C variant with TCR beta V- and J-gene trimming. The study assumed roughly uniform donor sequencing depth for presence/absence analyses.

The clonotype was recovered from a man in his thirties or forties in good health and CMV-seronegative. The source material was PBMCs. The rearrangement uses TRBV5-8 and TRBJ2-2, with D perhaps matching TRBD1 (6 bases). CDR3 amino acids: CASTPGQNTGELFF. The CDR3 nucleotides read TGTGCCAGCACCCCGGGACAAAACACCGGGGAGCTGTTTTTT.